This T cell receptor (beta chain) was sequenced during a study of blood T cell repertoires in COVID-19. Background on the study: The United States, Italy and Spain were the sources of the acute and convalescent COVID-19 samples. PBMCs, B-cell-depleted T cells, or T cells provided the cDNA or gDNA that made up the material.

V shed 2 bases, J shed 5 bases, and the junction held 5 bases outside the gene matches. The CDR3 runs to 14 residues. The germline V gene encodes CDR1 MNHEY and CDR2 SMNVEV (reference sequence). Original methodology: Scientists estimated how many nucleated cells there were by amplifying reference gene primers. The assay was immunoSEQ multiplex PCR, and TCRdb's table has in-frame clones only and misses some. That table is the source of V, J and clone size, and D and trimming were worked out from the DNA. The table lists under 200,000 clones, roughly 80% of them singletons. What was sequenced was peripheral blood. The chain recombines TRBV27 with TRBJ2-7; TRBD2 aligns across 8 bases. The clonotype originates from a man in his 60s with active or convalescent COVID-19. The CDR3 DNA is TGTGCCAGCAGTTTAGCAGCGGGAGTCGACGAGCAGTACTTC. Translated, it gives CASSLAAGVDEQYF.